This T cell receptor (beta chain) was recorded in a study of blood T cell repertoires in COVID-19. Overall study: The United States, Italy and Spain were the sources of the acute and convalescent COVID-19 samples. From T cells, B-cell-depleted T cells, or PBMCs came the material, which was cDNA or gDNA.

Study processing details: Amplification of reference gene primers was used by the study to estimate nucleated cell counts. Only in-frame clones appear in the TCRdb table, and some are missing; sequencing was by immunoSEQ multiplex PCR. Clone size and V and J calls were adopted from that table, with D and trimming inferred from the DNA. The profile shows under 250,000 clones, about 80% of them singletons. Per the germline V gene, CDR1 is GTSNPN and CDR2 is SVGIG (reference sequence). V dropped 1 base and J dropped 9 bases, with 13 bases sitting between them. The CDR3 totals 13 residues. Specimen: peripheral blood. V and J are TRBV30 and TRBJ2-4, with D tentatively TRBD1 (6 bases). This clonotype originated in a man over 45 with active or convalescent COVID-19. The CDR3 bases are TGTGCCTGGAGTGAGGGGGTCTGGAGCATTCAGTACTTC. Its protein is CAWSEGVWSIQYF.